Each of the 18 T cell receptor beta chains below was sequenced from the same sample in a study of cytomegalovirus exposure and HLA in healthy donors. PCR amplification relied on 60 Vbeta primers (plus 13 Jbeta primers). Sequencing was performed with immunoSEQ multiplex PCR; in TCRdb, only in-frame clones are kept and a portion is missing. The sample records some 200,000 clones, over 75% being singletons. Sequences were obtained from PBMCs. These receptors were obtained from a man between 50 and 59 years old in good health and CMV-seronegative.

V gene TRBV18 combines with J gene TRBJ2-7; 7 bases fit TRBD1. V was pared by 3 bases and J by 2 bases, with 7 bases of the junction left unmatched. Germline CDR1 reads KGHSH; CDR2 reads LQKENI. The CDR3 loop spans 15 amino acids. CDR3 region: CASSPSLGQTYEQYF. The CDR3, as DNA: TGTGCCAGCTCACCCTCCCTGGGACAGACCTACGAGCAGTACTTC.

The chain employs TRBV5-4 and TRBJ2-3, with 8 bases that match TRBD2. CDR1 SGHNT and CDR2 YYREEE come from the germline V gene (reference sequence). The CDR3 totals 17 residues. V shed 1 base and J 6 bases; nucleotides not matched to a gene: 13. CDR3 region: CASSLRLAGLSGDTQYF. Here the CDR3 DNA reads TGTGCCAGCAGCTTGAGGCTAGCGGGTCTTTCGGGGGATACGCAGTATTTT. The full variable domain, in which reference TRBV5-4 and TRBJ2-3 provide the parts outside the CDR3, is ETGVTQSPTHLIKTRGQQVTLRCSSQSGHNTVSWYQQALGQGPQFIFQYYREEENGRGNFPPRFSGLQFPNYSSELNVNALELDDSALYLCASSLRLAGLSGDTQYFGPGTRLTVL.

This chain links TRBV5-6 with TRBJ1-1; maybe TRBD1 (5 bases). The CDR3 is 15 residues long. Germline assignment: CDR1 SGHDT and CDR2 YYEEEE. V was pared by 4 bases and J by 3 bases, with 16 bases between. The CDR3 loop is CASSRTGGVDTEAFF. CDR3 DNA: TGTGCCAGCAGCCGGACCGGAGGGGTGGACACTGAAGCTTTCTTT.

The CDR3 here is CASSPGPYNSPLHF. The CDR3, as DNA: TGCGCCAGCTCGCCAGGGCCCTATAATTCACCCCTCCACTTT. The chain employs TRBV4-1 and TRBJ1-6; TRBD1 is a possible D gene (5 bases). The CDR3 contains 14 residues. In germline, CDR1 is MGHRA, CDR2 YSYEKL. Deletions cut 8 bases from V and 2 bases from J, with 10 bases between.

The CDR3 is CASSLVGRGSNSPLHF. DNA for the CDR3: TGTGCCAGCAGCTTAGTTGGCAGGGGTTCTAATTCACCCCTCCACTTT. The chain uses TRBV7-9 and TRBJ1-6, with D possibly matching TRBD1 (6 bases). The V end was cut by 1 base, the J end by 6 bases, with 13 bases between. This CDR3 has 16 amino acids. Germline values: CDR1 SEHNR, CDR2 FQNEAQ (reference sequence). The complete variable domain, with remaining parts taken from reference TRBV7-9 and TRBJ1-6, reads DTGVSQNPRHKITKRGQNVTFRCDPISEHNRLYWYRQTLGQGPEFLTYFQNEAQLEKSRLLSDRFSAERPKGSFSTLEIQRTEQGDSAMYLCASSLVGRGSNSPLHFGNGTRLTVT.

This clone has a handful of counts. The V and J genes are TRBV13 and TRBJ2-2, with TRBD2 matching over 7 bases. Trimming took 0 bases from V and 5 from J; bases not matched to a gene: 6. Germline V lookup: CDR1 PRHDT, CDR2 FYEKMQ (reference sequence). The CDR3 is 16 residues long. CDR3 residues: CASSLGRAGRTGELFF. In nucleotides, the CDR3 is TGTGCCAGCAGCTTAGGCCGAGCGGGGCGGACCGGGGAGCTGTTTTTT.

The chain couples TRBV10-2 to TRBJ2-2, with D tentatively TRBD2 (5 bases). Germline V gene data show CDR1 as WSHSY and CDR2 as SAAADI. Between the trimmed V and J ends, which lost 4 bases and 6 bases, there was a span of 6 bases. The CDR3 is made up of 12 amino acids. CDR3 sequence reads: CASSGGSGELFF. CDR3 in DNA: TGCGCCAGCAGTGGAGGGTCCGGGGAGCTGTTTTTT.

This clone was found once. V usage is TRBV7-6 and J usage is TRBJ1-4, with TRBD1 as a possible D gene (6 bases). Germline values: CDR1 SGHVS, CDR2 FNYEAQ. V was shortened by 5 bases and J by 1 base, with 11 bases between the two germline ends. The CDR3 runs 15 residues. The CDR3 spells CASSSSGVTNEKLFF. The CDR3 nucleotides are TGTGCCAGCAGCAGCTCAGGGGTAACTAATGAAAAACTGTTTTTT.

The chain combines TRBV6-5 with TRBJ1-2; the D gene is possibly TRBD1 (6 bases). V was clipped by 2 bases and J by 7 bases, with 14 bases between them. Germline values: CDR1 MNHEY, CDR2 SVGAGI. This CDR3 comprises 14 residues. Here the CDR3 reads CASSYEAGAFGYTF. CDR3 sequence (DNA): TGTGCCAGCAGTTACGAGGCAGGGGCGTTTGGCTACACCTTC.

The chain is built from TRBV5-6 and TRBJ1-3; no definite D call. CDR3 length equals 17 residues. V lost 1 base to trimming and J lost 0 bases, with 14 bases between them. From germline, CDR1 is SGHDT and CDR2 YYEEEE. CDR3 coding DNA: TGTGCCAGCAGCTTGAGTGGTTCAGGACTCTCTGGAAACACCATATATTTT. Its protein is CASSLSGSGLSGNTIYF.

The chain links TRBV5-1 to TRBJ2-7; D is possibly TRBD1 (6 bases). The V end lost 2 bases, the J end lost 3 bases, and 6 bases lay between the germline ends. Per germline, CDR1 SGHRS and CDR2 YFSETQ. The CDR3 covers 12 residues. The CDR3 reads CASSLGGYEQYF. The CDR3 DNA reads TGCGCCAGCAGCTTAGGGGGCTACGAGCAGTACTTC.

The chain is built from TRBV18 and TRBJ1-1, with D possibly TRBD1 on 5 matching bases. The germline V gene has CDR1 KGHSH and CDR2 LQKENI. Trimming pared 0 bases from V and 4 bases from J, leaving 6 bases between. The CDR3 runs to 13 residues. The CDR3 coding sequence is TGTGCCAGCTCACCACCGACAGCCACTGAAGCTTTCTTT. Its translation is CASSPPTATEAFF.

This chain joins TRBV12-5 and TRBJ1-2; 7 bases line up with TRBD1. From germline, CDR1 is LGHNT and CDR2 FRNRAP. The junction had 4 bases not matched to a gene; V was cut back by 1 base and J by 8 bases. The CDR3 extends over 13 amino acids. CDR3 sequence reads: CASGLGQGIGYTF. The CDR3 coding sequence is TGTGCTAGTGGTTTGGGACAGGGAATCGGCTACACCTTC.

This CDR3 is CASFSSSRPEAFF. In DNA form, the CDR3 reads TGTGCCAGCTTTTCCTCTAGCCGGCCTGAAGCTTTCTTT. This sequence joins TRBV5-6 and TRBJ1-1; D remains ambiguous. Trimming shortened V by 7 bases and J by 6 bases, and 16 bases separated the two germline ends. CDR1 SGHDT and CDR2 YYEEEE come from the germline V gene. The CDR3 contains 13 residues.

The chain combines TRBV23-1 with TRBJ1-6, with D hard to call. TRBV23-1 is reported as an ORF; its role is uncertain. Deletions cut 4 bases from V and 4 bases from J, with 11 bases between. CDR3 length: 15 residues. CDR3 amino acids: CASSRSGSYNSPLHF. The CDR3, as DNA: TGCGCCAGCAGTCGATCGGGCTCTTATAATTCACCCCTCCACTTT.

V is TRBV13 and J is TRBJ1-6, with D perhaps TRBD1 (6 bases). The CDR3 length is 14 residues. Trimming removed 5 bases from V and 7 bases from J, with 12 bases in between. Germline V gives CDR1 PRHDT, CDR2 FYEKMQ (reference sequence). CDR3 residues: CASSPEGGNSPLHF. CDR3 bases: TGTGCCAGCAGCCCGGAGGGGGGGAATTCACCCCTCCACTTT.

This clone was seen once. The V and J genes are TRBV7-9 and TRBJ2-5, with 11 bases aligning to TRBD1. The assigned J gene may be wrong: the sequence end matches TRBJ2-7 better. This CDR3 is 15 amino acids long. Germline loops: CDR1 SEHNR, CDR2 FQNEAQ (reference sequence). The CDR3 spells CASSSTGTGGYEQYF. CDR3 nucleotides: TGTGCCAGCAGCTCAACCGGGACAGGGGGATACGAGCAGTACTTC.

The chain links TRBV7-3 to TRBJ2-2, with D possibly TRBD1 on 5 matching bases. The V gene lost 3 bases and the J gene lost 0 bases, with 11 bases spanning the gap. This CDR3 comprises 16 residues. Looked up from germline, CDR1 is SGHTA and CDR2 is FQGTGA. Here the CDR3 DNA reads TGTGCCAGCAGCTTCGGACAAACCTCGAACACCGGGGAGCTGTTTTTT. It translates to CASSFGQTSNTGELFF. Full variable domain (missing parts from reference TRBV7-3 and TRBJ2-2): GAGVSQTPSNKVTEKGKYVELRCDPISGHTALYWYRQSLGQGPEFLIYFQGTGAADDSGLPNDRFFAVRPEGSVSTLKIQRTERGDSAVYLCASSFGQTSNTGELFFGEGSRLTVL.